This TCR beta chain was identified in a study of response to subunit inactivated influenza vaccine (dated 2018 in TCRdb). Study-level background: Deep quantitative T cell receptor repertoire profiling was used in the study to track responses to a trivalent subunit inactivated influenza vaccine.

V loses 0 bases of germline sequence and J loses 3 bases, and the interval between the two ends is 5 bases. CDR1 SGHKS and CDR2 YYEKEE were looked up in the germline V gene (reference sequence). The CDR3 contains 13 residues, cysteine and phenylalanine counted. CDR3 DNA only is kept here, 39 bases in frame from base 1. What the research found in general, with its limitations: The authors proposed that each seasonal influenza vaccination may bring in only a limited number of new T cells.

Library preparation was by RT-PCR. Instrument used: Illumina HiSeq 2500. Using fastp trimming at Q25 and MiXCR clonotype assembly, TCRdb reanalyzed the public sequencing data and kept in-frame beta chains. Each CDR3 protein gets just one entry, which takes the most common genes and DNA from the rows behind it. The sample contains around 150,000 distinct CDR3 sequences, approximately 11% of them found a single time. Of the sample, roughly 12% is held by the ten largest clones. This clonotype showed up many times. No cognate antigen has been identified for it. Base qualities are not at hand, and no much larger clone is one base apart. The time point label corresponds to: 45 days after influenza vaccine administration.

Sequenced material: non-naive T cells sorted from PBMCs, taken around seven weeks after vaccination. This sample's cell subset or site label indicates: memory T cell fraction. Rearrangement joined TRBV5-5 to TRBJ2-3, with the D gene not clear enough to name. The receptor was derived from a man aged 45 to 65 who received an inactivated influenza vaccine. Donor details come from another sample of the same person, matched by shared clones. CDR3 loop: CASSLEATDTQYF. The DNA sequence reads TGTGCCAGCAGCTTGGAGGCGACAGATACGCAGTATTTT.